The rows below give T cell receptor beta chains drawn from one sample of a study of shared clonotypes between healthy human individuals. Here immunoSEQ multiplex PCR was the method, and the copy in TCRdb shows in-frame clones only, minus some. The sample includes 2.3 million or so clones, approximately 95% of them seen just once. The sequenced material came from naive CD4+ T cells from PBMCs. The receptors come from a man younger than 35 in good health. Some clones in this sample may be carry-over from other donors' samples. The CDR3 runs from the conserved cysteine through the conserved F or W. D genes are given only for firm matches. The size entry is marked missing in some rows and otherwise reads once, few, many or a size class.

D,V,size,length,J,DNA,CDR3
-,TRBV28,-,15,TRBJ1-3,TGTGCCAGCAGTTTGGGCCTATCTTCTGGAAACACCATATATTTT,CASSLGLSSGNTIYF
-,TRBV5-1,-,14,TRBJ2-3,TGCGCCAGCAGGCCGGGAGTGAGCACAGATACGCAGTATTTT,CASRPGVSTDTQYF
-,TRBV9,-,15,TRBJ2-1,TGTGCCAGCAGTCCTCTGGGGGTCCTGGGTGATGAGCAGTTCTTC,CASSPLGVLGDEQFF
-,TRBV10-2,-,11,TRBJ2-7,TGCGCCAGCAACTATCCTGGCGAGCAGTACTTC,CASNYPGEQYF
TRBD1,TRBV4-2,-,17,TRBJ2-7,TGTGCCAGCAGCCAAGGGTTGGACAGGGAGCGGTCCTACGAGCAGTACTTC,CASSQGLDRERSYEQYF
TRBD2,TRBV5-4,-,14,TRBJ2-7,TGTGCCAGCAGCAGCGGGAGGGCCGGGTACGAGCAGTACTTC,CASSSGRAGYEQYF
TRBD2,TRBV18,-,16,TRBJ2-7,TGTGCCAGCTCACCAGCGCTTGCGGGAGCGGTCTACGAGCAGTACTTC,CASSPALAGAVYEQYF
-,TRBV28,once,15,TRBJ1-5,TGTGCCAGCACCCCCCGTACGGGGGGAAGACAGCCCCAGCATTTT,CASTPRTGGRQPQHF
-,TRBV5-1,once,17,TRBJ2-5,TGCGCCAGCAGCTTGGCCTCAACCAGGGGTACGAAAGAGACCCAGTACTTC,CASSLASTRGTKETQYF
-,TRBV21-1,-,15,TRBJ2-7,TGTGCCAGCAACGGGACTAGCGGGAGGCGGTACGAGCAGTACTTC,CASNGTSGRRYEQYF
TRBD2,TRBV5-1,-,15,TRBJ2-2,TGCGCCAGCAATAGCGGGAGCGGCGCCACCGGGGAGCTGTTTTTT,CASNSGSGATGELFF
-,TRBV30,-,15,TRBJ1-3,TGTGCCTGGAGTAGTGGGGGGCTGGGAGGAAACACCATATATTTT,CAWSSGGLGGNTIYF
TRBD2,TRBV28,-,15,TRBJ2-1,TGTGCCAGCAGTAAACCGGGACTAGCGGGGTCAGAGCAGTTCTTC,CASSKPGLAGSEQFF
-,TRBV6-1,-,16,TRBJ2-2,TGTGCCAGCAGTGAAGGGGCCCGTCTGTACCCCGGGGAGCTGTTTTTT,CASSEGARLYPGELFF